This is a list of T cell receptor beta chains from one sample in a study of cytomegalovirus exposure and HLA in healthy donors. TCRdb's copy holds only in-frame clones and misses some; the assay was immunoSEQ multiplex PCR. Among roughly 100,000 clones, 70% to 80% were seen once, and the ten largest hold 9.5% to 13%. Sequencing input: PBMCs. The receptors were sampled from a man aged 18 to 30 in good health and CMV-seropositive. The CDR3 runs from the conserved cysteine through the conserved F or W. D genes are given only for firm matches. Clone size is not always given. Where it is, it says once, few, many or a class for expanded clones.

V gene,J gene,clone size,D gene,CDR3 length,CDR3 DNA,CDR3 protein
TRBV19,TRBJ2-1,-,-,16,TGTGCCAGTAGTACCTGGAACTATAGGGGTTACAATGAGCAGTTCTTC,CASSTWNYRGYNEQFF
TRBV20-1,TRBJ1-2,-,-,11,TGCAGTGTTTCACATTACTATGGCTACACCTTC,CSVSHYYGYTF
TRBV30,TRBJ1-2,once,-,12,TGTGCCTGGAGTGCCCCGGGAGGAGGCTACACCTTC,CAWSAPGGGYTF
TRBV4-1,TRBJ1-1,-,-,14,TGCGCCAGCAGCCAAGAGAGCGGAGCCTTGCGGGCTTTCTTT,CASSQESGALRAFF
TRBV6-1,TRBJ2-3,-,-,14,TGTGCCAGCAGGGAGGGGCCATTACGTGATACGCAGTATTTT,CASREGPLRDTQYF
TRBV2,TRBJ1-2,-,-,15,TGTGCCAGCAGTGTGTACAGGGATGGCAACTATGGCTACACCTTC,CASSVYRDGNYGYTF
TRBV27,TRBJ1-1,-,-,15,TGTGCCAGCAGTCCAAGACAGGCTCAGGACACTGAAGCTTTCTTT,CASSPRQAQDTEAFF
TRBV14,TRBJ2-1,-,-,17,TGTGCCAGCAGCCAAGATCCCCCGGGGGAATACTACAATGAGCAGTTCTTC,CASSQDPPGEYYNEQFF
TRBV11-2,TRBJ1-6,-,TRBD1,16,TGTGCCAGCAGGCCCACAGGGGCCACCAATAATTCACCCCTCCACTTT,CASRPTGATNNSPLHF
TRBV7-9,TRBJ1-1,-,TRBD1,14,TGTGCCAGCAGCTTACCCCGACAGGGCCCTGAAGCTTTCTTT,CASSLPRQGPEAFF
TRBV6-1,TRBJ1-1,-,-,13,TGTGCCAGCAGCGGCGGGAGAGGAAGGGGAGCTTTCTTT,CASSGGRGRGAFF
TRBV18,TRBJ1-5,-,-,15,TGTGCCAGCTCACCGGGGGGAGGGAGCAATCAGCCCCAGCATTTT,CASSPGGGSNQPQHF
TRBV29-1,TRBJ2-7,-,-,12,TGCAGCGCATCTTCCGGAGGGGCCGAGCAGTACTTC,CSASSGGAEQYF
TRBV27,TRBJ1-4,-,-,13,TGTGCCAGCAGTTTACGAGAGAATGAAAAACTGTTTTTT,CASSLRENEKLFF
TRBV4-1,TRBJ2-1,-,TRBD2,16,TGCGCCAGCAGCCACCCTAGCGGGGGGGGCCGCAATGAGCAGTTCTTC,CASSHPSGGGRNEQFF
TRBV27,TRBJ2-1,-,TRBD2,14,TGTGCCAGCAGTACCCTAGCGGGGGACAATGAGCAGTTCTTC,CASSTLAGDNEQFF
TRBV6-5,TRBJ2-1,-,-,13,TGTGCCAGCAGTTACTCGGGGGCCCATGAGCAGTTCTTC,CASSYSGAHEQFF
TRBV9,TRBJ1-1,once,TRBD1,14,TGTGCCAGCAGCGTGGACAGGGGGGACACTGAAGCTTTCTTT,CASSVDRGDTEAFF
TRBV13,TRBJ2-1,-,TRBD2,17,TGTGCCAGCAGCCCCCCTAGCGGGGGGGCCCCCTACAATGAGCAGTTCTTC,CASSPPSGGAPYNEQFF
TRBV28,TRBJ1-2,-,TRBD1,15,TGTGCCACCCACCCGGGGACAGGGGGTAACTATGGCTACACCTTC,CATHPGTGGNYGYTF
TRBV6-5,TRBJ1-4,-,-,15,TGTGCCAGCAGTTACTCGACAGTACTTAATGAAAAACTGTTTTTT,CASSYSTVLNEKLFF
TRBV7-9,TRBJ2-7,-,TRBD2,18,TGTGCCAGCAGCTTAGAGACTAGCGGGGGATTCTTCAGATACGAGCAGTACTTC,CASSLETSGGFFRYEQYF
TRBV28,TRBJ2-3,few,-,14,TGTGCCAGCTGGGGGGGGGCCACACGGGATACGCAGTATTTT,CASWGGATRDTQYF
TRBV28,TRBJ1-1,-,-,15,TGTGCCAGCAGTGGCCCGGGACAACTGAACACTGAAGCTTTCTTT,CASSGPGQLNTEAFF
TRBV5-1,TRBJ2-5,-,-,13,TGCGCCAGCAGCTTGGCGGACCAAGAGACCCAGTACTTC,CASSLADQETQYF
TRBV27,TRBJ2-1,-,TRBD2,15,TGTGCCAGCAGTCCCACTAGCGGGGCAGGGAATGAGCAGTTCTTC,CASSPTSGAGNEQFF
TRBV30,TRBJ1-6,-,TRBD1,18,TGTGCCTGGAGTGGGGGACAGGGGCAAAGCTCCTATAATTCACCCCTCCACTTT,CAWSGGQGQSSYNSPLHF
TRBV30,TRBJ2-5,-,-,13,TGTGCCTGGCTCGGACTGGGAACGAAGACCCAGTACTTC,CAWLGLGTKTQYF
TRBV18,TRBJ1-1,-,-,13,TGTGCCAGCTCACCACTTTTGACAGCAGAAGCTTTCTTT,CASSPLLTAEAFF
TRBV4-2,TRBJ1-2,-,TRBD1,12,TGTGCCAGCACGACAGGGGGCGATGGCTACACCTTC,CASTTGGDGYTF
TRBV5-6,TRBJ1-4,few,-,13,TGTGCCAGCAGCTTGTACGGCGGGGAAAAACTGTTTTTT,CASSLYGGEKLFF
TRBV19,TRBJ2-1,-,-,15,TGTGCCAGTACTCCTGACTCGAGCTCCTACAATGAGCAGTTCTTC,CASTPDSSSYNEQFF
TRBV19,TRBJ2-5,-,TRBD1,16,TGTGCCAGTAGTACCACCGGGACAGGGTTTATGGAGACCCAGTACTTC,CASSTTGTGFMETQYF
TRBV5-1,TRBJ2-5,once,TRBD1,14,TGCGCCAGCAGCTTGCTCCCAGGGGGAGAGACCCAGTACTTC,CASSLLPGGETQYF
TRBV11-2,TRBJ2-3,-,-,14,TGTGCCAGCAGCTGGGGGGGGCCCACAGATACGCAGTATTTT,CASSWGGPTDTQYF
TRBV19,TRBJ1-1,-,-,16,TGTGCCAGTAGAAGGGCGGCAGGGTCCATGAACACTGAAGCTTTCTTT,CASRRAAGSMNTEAFF
TRBV19,TRBJ1-2,-,TRBD1,15,TGTGCCAGTAGAAAAACCTGGACAGGGGTCTATGGCTACACCTTC,CASRKTWTGVYGYTF
TRBV2,TRBJ1-5,-,-,13,TGTGCCAGCAGAGCAGAGGGCAATCAGCCCCAGCATTTT,CASRAEGNQPQHF
TRBV11-2,TRBJ2-5,-,-,14,TGTGCCAGCAGCCCCAACGGCCAGCGGGAGACCCAGTACTTC,CASSPNGQRETQYF
TRBV5-6,TRBJ2-5,-,TRBD2,13,TGTGCCAGCAGCTTCGGGGGGGGAGAGACCCAGTACTTC,CASSFGGGETQYF
TRBV7-8,TRBJ1-1,-,-,15,TGTGCCAGCAGCTTAGCGGACAGTAGGAACACTGAAGCTTTCTTT,CASSLADSRNTEAFF
TRBV5-1,TRBJ2-7,-,TRBD1,15,TGCGCCAGCAGTTACAACCGGGACAGGTCCTACGAGCAGTACTTC,CASSYNRDRSYEQYF
TRBV27,TRBJ2-1,-,-,12,TGTGCCAGCAGCCCGACGGGAAAGGGACAGTTCTTC,CASSPTGKGQFF
TRBV2,TRBJ2-3,-,-,12,TGTGCCAGCAGTGAACAAATAGATACGCAGTATTTT,CASSEQIDTQYF
TRBV27,TRBJ2-7,-,-,13,TGTGCCAGCAGTCAGGCCGTTGGCCACGAGCAGTACTTC,CASSQAVGHEQYF
TRBV9,TRBJ1-2,-,-,12,TGTGCCAGCAGCGTAGGGTCCCGGGGCTACACCTTC,CASSVGSRGYTF